These T cell receptor beta chains were read from a single sample in a study of ipilimumab plus nivolumab after autologous stem cell transplantation. Only in-frame clones appear in the TCRdb table, and some are missing; sequencing was by immunoSEQ multiplex PCR. Among about 84,000 clones, more than 80% were seen once, and the ten largest hold less than 2.5%. This specimen consisted of PBMCs, obtained in a trial of ipilimumab plus nivolumab as post-transplant consolidation. The source of these receptors is a male donor with diffuse large B-cell lymphoma. Both conserved end residues are part of each CDR3. D genes are given only for firm matches. Not all rows give a size; the values are once, few, many and, for expanded clones, a class.

V gene: TRBV2; clone size: -; D gene: -; J gene: TRBJ2-7; CDR3 DNA: TGTGCCAGCAGACAGGGCTTACGCTCCTACGAGCAGTACTTC; CDR3 protein: CASRQGLRSYEQYF
V gene: TRBV6-5; clone size: -; D gene: TRBD1; J gene: TRBJ1-1; CDR3 DNA: TGTGCCAGCAGTTCACAGGGGGCCACTGAAGCTTTCTTT; CDR3 protein: CASSSQGATEAFF
V gene: TRBV7-9; clone size: -; D gene: TRBD1; J gene: TRBJ2-1; CDR3 DNA: TGTGCCAGCAGCTCTGATACCCGGGACAGACTCTACAATGAGCAGTTCTTC; CDR3 protein: CASSSDTRDRLYNEQFF
V gene: TRBV11-1; clone size: few; D gene: TRBD1; J gene: TRBJ1-6; CDR3 DNA: TGTGCCAGCAGCTCCGACGGACAGGGGGCTTCACCCCTCCACTTT; CDR3 protein: CASSSDGQGASPLHF
V gene: TRBV6-5; clone size: -; D gene: -; J gene: TRBJ1-1; CDR3 DNA: TGTGCCAGCAAGGGGGTAGGAGCTGAAGCTTTCTTT; CDR3 protein: CASKGVGAEAFF
V gene: TRBV7-9; clone size: -; D gene: TRBD2; J gene: TRBJ2-3; CDR3 DNA: TGTGCCAGCAGCGACCCGGGACTAGCGGGGGGCAGCACAGATACGCAGTATTTT; CDR3 protein: CASSDPGLAGGSTDTQYF
V gene: TRBV5-8; clone size: -; D gene: -; J gene: TRBJ1-6; CDR3 DNA: TGTGCCAGCAGTGAGCAGGGTTGGTATAATTCACCCCTCCACTTT; CDR3 protein: CASSEQGWYNSPLHF
V gene: TRBV28; clone size: -; D gene: TRBD1; J gene: TRBJ2-3; CDR3 DNA: TGTGCCAGCAGTCTCTGGCCGGGACAGTCCCAAGATACGCAGTATTTT; CDR3 protein: CASSLWPGQSQDTQYF
V gene: TRBV5-1; clone size: -; D gene: -; J gene: TRBJ2-5; CDR3 DNA: TGCGCCAGCAGTGGACTGGATCAAGAGACCCAGTACTTC; CDR3 protein: CASSGLDQETQYF
V gene: TRBV18; clone size: -; D gene: -; J gene: TRBJ1-1; CDR3 DNA: TGTGCCAGCTCACCACAAGCAGCGAACACTGAAGCTTTCTTT; CDR3 protein: CASSPQAANTEAFF
V gene: TRBV30; clone size: -; D gene: -; J gene: TRBJ1-6; CDR3 DNA: TGTGCCTGGAGTATGCGGGAGGCCTCACCCCTCCACTTT; CDR3 protein: CAWSMREASPLHF